The 25 T cell receptor beta chains presented below share a single source sample, sequenced in a study of T cells after yellow fever vaccination (dated by TCRdb to between 2018 and 2020). Libraries came from 5' RACE. Instrument used: Illumina NovaSeq 6000. TCRdb reran the public reads through fastp at Q25 and MiXCR, keeping productive beta chains. Under each unique CDR3 protein, matching rows form one entry showing the most common genes and DNA. For this sample there are more than 200,000 distinct CDR3 sequences; 3.6% appear just once. Of the sample, around 19% falls within the top ten clones. Reading the label with the study, this specimen's treatment or condition is: live attenuated yellow fever vaccine strain. Here the sequenced sample was PBMCs, taken 15 days after the yellow fever booster vaccination. Receptor source: a young man who received the YFV17D yellow fever vaccine.

This clonotype has at least ten counts. The chain combines TRBV30 with TRBJ1-5; D not resolved. Germline CDR1 and CDR2: GTSNPN and SVGIG (reference sequence). Between the trimmed V and J ends, which lost 0 bases and 4 bases, there was a span of 7 bases. This CDR3 has 13 residues. The CDR3 reads CAWSVAANQPQHF. The CDR3 DNA is TGTGCCTGGAGTGTGGCAGCTAATCAGCCCCAGCATTTT.

This clonotype has at least ten counts. The chain has TRBV4-3 and TRBJ1-2; D gene ambiguous. The CDR3 totals 14 residues. V was clipped by 1 base and J by 5 bases, with 11 bases between them. The germline V gene encodes CDR1 LGHNA and CDR2 YSLEER. The CDR3 DNA sequence: TGCGCCAGCAGCCAAGCAGACGGAGCGTATGGCTACACCTTC. Translation gives CASSQADGAYGYTF.

This clonotype was seen repeatedly, ten times or more. The chain couples TRBV6-5 to TRBJ2-7; D uncertain. CDR1 MNHEY and CDR2 SVGAGI come from the germline V gene. The CDR3 sequence is 14 residues long. V lost 2 bases and J lost 1, with 9 bases in between. The CDR3 is CASSYRGDSYEQYF. CDR3 sequence (DNA): TGTGCCAGCAGTTACCGTGGGGATTCCTACGAGCAGTACTTC.

This clonotype was counted ten times or more. The V call is TRBV12-3 or TRBV12-4, the J call TRBJ1-1; D remains ambiguous. CDR3 length: 16 residues. V shed 5 bases and J shed 4 bases, with 20 bases lying between them. CDR3 nucleotide sequence: TGTGCCAGCAGTCCCGCTTGGTCTTTCTTACGCACTGAAGCTTTCTTT. This translates into CASSPAWSFLRTEAFF.

This clonotype was recorded many times. This sequence joins TRBV7-9 and TRBJ1-2; 7 bases are shared with TRBD1. CDR3 length: 16 amino acids. J was trimmed by 5 bases and V by 4 bases; bases with no gene match: 13. CDR1 and CDR2 (germline): SEHNR, FQNEAQ (reference sequence). CDR3 protein: CASSSPLRQGWYGYTF. CDR3 coding DNA: TGTGCCAGCAGCTCCCCCCTTCGACAGGGCTGGTATGGCTACACCTTC. The whole variable domain, remainder taken from reference TRBV7-9 and TRBJ1-2, is DTGVSQNPRHKITKRGQNVTFRCDPISEHNRLYWYRQTLGQGPEFLTYFQNEAQLEKSRLLSDRFSAERPKGSFSTLEIQRTEQGDSAMYLCASSSPLRQGWYGYTFGSGTRLTVV.

This clonotype was picked up many times. This chain uses TRBV7-3 with TRBJ2-1; TRBD2 matches at 8 bases. V shed 2 bases, J shed 5 bases, and the junction held 5 bases outside the gene matches. This CDR3 has 15 amino acids. Germline V CDR1 and CDR2: SGHTA, FQGTGA. CDR3 in DNA: TGTGCCAGCAGCTTAGAGGGCGGGGGGAACAATGAGCAGTTCTTC. Its protein is CASSLEGGGNNEQFF.

Of note for this clonotype: A much larger clone lies a single base off, so this may be a read error. The V call is TRBV4-1, the J call TRBJ2-7, with a possible D match to TRBD2 (6 bases). The germline CDR1 and CDR2 sequences are MGHRA and YSYEKL. V was shortened by 4 bases and J by 3 bases, with 19 bases between the two germline ends. The CDR3 length is 16 residues. The CDR3: CASSPFGGSSFYEQYF. CDR3 coding DNA: TGCGCCAGCAGCCCTTTCGGGGGTTCTAGCTTCTACGAGCAGTACTTC.

There are many counts of this clonotype. The J gene is TRBJ2-2, the V gene TRBV29-1, with TRBD1 as a possible D gene (5 bases). The CDR3 loop spans 13 amino acids. V was clipped by 4 bases and J by 8 bases, with 14 bases between them. Germline CDR1 and CDR2: SQVTM and ANQGSEA. The CDR3 reads CSVVSDMWGELFF. The CDR3 region has the DNA TGCAGCGTTGTTTCGGACATGTGGGGGGAGCTGTTTTTT.

This clonotype was detected many times. V gene TRBV19 combines with J gene TRBJ1-2; D remains ambiguous. The germline CDR1 and CDR2 sequences are LNHDA and SQIVND (reference sequence). This CDR3 has 13 residues. Trimming took off 4 bases at V and 2 bases at J, with 8 bases between the two ends. The chain's CDR3 is CASSTDSNYGYTF. Here the CDR3 DNA reads TGTGCCAGTAGTACAGATTCCAACTATGGCTACACCTTC.

The table lists this clonotype with many counts. CDR3 sequence reads: CASSWDRPTYNEQFF. The CDR3, as DNA: TGTGCCAGCAGTTGGGACAGGCCAACCTACAATGAGCAGTTCTTC. This rearrangement joins TRBV2 to TRBJ2-1; 8 bases fit TRBD1. V lost 5 bases, J lost 2 bases, and 5 bases stayed unmatched. CDR1 is SNHLY, CDR2 FYNNEI, per germline. This CDR3 comprises 15 residues.

This clonotype occurred a few times. The V gene is TRBV10-2, the J gene TRBJ2-5; possibly TRBD1 for D (6 bases). The V end lost 2 bases, the J end lost 2 bases, and 15 bases lay between the germline ends. Germline V gives CDR1 WSHSY, CDR2 SAAADI. CDR3 length equals 16 residues. CDR3 loop: CASSEAAGTRQETQYF. The CDR3 DNA is TGCGCCAGCAGTGAGGCGGCCGGGACACGGCAAGAGACCCAGTACTTC.

This clonotype has a count of ten or more. The chain joins TRBV4-1 to TRBJ1-4; 7 bases fit TRBD1. The CDR3 runs 13 residues. Trimming at V came to 3 bases and at J to 11 bases, leaving 6 bases not matched to a gene. CDR1 is MGHRA and CDR2 is YSYEKL in the germline V gene. The CDR3 sequence: CASSHRQGTKLFF. The CDR3, as DNA: TGCGCCAGCAGCCACAGACAGGGAACGAAACTGTTTTTT.

This clonotype was seen repeatedly, ten times or more. The chain uses TRBV6-5 and TRBJ2-3; D unclear. Trimming shortened V by 0 bases and J by 2 bases, and 9 bases separated the two germline ends. The germline gives CDR1 MNHEY, CDR2 SVGAGI. This CDR3 is 15 amino acids long. The CDR3 DNA sequence: TGTGCCAGCAGTTACTCCCCTAGATCCACAGATACGCAGTATTTT. This sequence encodes CASSYSPRSTDTQYF.

This clonotype was counted once. The chain uses TRBV2 and TRBJ1-2; no definite D call. Trimming pared 1 base from V and 3 bases from J, leaving 6 bases between. Germline V gene sequence: CDR1 SNHLY, CDR2 FYNNEI. The CDR3 sequence is 13 residues long. The CDR3: CASSEDRDYGYTF. Written as DNA, the CDR3 is TGTGCCAGCAGTGAAGATAGGGACTATGGCTACACCTTC.

This clonotype came up many times. The chain uses TRBV4-1 and TRBJ2-5; possibly TRBD2 for D (6 bases). The CDR3 contains 14 residues. Germline V gene data show CDR1 as MGHRA and CDR2 as YSYEKL. The V gene lost 1 base and the J gene lost 3 bases, with 9 bases spanning the gap. The CDR3 bases are TGCGCCAGCAGCCAAGGGTGGGGGGAAGAGACCCAGTACTTC. Its translation: CASSQGWGEETQYF.

This clonotype was found many times. The genes are TRBV5-1 and TRBJ1-2; 7 nucleotides agree with TRBD1. The V gene end was trimmed by 4 bases and the J gene end by 8 bases; junction bases not matched to a gene: 8. This CDR3 is built from 13 residues. Germline values: CDR1 SGHRS, CDR2 YFSETQ. CDR3 nucleotides: TGCGCCAGCAGCGCGGATACAGGGGCAGGCTACACCTTC. It yields the protein CASSADTGAGYTF.

This clonotype was seen repeatedly, ten times or more. The CDR3 DNA follows: TGTGCCAGCAGCTTCGCGGGCTTAGACAACAATGAGCAGTTCTTC. Protein sequence: CASSFAGLDNNEQFF. The chain is built from TRBV11-2 and TRBJ2-1; TRBD2 is a possible D gene (5 bases). This CDR3 is built from 15 residues. V gave up 3 bases and J gave up 5 bases, with 14 bases separating them. Germline CDR1 is SGHAT and CDR2 is FQNNGV.

Ten or more counts support this clonotype. The chain employs TRBV7-9 and TRBJ2-5, with 7 bases lining up with TRBD1. V lost 0 bases, J lost 3 bases, and 4 bases stayed unmatched. The CDR3 consists of 15 residues. CDR1 and CDR2 from the germline V gene are SEHNR and FQNEAQ (reference sequence). The CDR3 spells CASSLATGTEETQYF. The DNA for the CDR3 is TGTGCCAGCAGCTTAGCGACAGGGACAGAAGAGACCCAGTACTTC.

This clonotype came up many times. The rearrangement links TRBV7-8 to TRBJ2-7, with 8 bases aligning to TRBD1. V dropped 3 bases and J dropped 9; count of bases not matched to a gene: 4. Germline V gives CDR1 SGHVS, CDR2 FQNEAQ. CDR3 length: 12 amino acids. CDR3 protein: CASSFGQGGQYF. As DNA, the CDR3 is TGTGCCAGCAGCTTTGGACAGGGTGGGCAGTACTTC.

This clonotype has a count of ten or more. V usage is TRBV12-3 or TRBV12-4 and J usage is TRBJ2-2; 7 bases match TRBD1. The CDR3 is 15 residues long. V shed 6 bases, J shed 3 bases, and the junction held 7 bases outside the gene matches. In DNA form, the CDR3 reads TGTGCCAGCAGCCCCGGGACAGAGGACACCGGGGAGCTGTTTTTT. It specifies CASSPGTEDTGELFF.

The J gene is TRBJ1-4, the V gene TRBV7-2; 10 bases are a match to TRBD1. Germline assignment: CDR1 SGHTA and CDR2 FQGNSA. This CDR3 is built from 13 residues. V shed 5 bases and J 10 bases; nucleotides not matched to a gene: 4. The DNA for the CDR3 is TGTGCCAGCAGCCCAGGACAGGGGGGAAAACTGTTTTTT. Amino acid sequence: CASSPGQGGKLFF.

This clonotype was counted at least ten times. The V call is TRBV11-2, the J call TRBJ2-1; 7 bases are shared with TRBD1. The junction had 5 bases not matched to a gene; V was cut back by 5 bases and J by 13 bases. The length of the CDR3 is 11 residues. CDR1 is SGHAT, CDR2 FQNNGV, per germline. The CDR3 sequence: CASSQYRGQFF. The CDR3 bases are TGTGCCAGCAGCCAATACAGGGGCCAGTTCTTC.

In this sample, this clonotype turned up many times. The chain combines TRBV7-9 with TRBJ1-6; possibly TRBD1 for D (6 bases). The V end lost 4 bases, the J end lost 6 bases, and 13 bases lay between the germline ends. The CDR3 covers 15 residues. Germline values: CDR1 SEHNR, CDR2 FQNEAQ (reference sequence). Here the CDR3 DNA reads TGTGCCAGCAGCTCTCAGGGGTCGGGTAATTCACCCCTCCACTTT. As protein: CASSSQGSGNSPLHF.

This clonotype was observed at least ten times. The genes are TRBV7-9 and TRBJ1-5, with 7 bases lining up with TRBD1. This CDR3 region has 14 residues. CDR1 and CDR2 (germline): SEHNR, FQNEAQ (reference sequence). Trimming took 3 bases from V and 6 from J; bases not matched to a gene: 5. DNA for the CDR3: TGTGCCAGCAGCTTGGGGCAGGGGGGTCAGCCCCAGCATTTT. Its translation is CASSLGQGGQPQHF.

This clonotype was found many times. The CDR3 region has the DNA TGTGCCAGCAGTTCCCCGAGACAGGGCAATCAGCCCCAGCATTTT. This codes for CASSSPRQGNQPQHF. V is TRBV12-3 or TRBV12-4 and J is TRBJ1-5, with D maybe TRBD1 (6 bases). The CDR3 consists of 15 residues. Deletions cut 4 bases from V and 2 bases from J, with 12 bases between.